This T cell receptor beta chain was captured by sequencing in a study of T cells in Graves' hyperthyroidism and ophthalmopathy. Findings of the study overall: Most clonotypes expanded in the thyroid (above 0.001) were also present in blood.

The length of the CDR3 is 14 residues. Germline lookup yields CDR1 SQVTM and CDR2 ANQGSEA. Trimming removed 4 bases at V and 0 bases at J, with 12 bases between. The sample holds many counts of this clonotype. Its matching antigen is unknown. What was amplified from RNA transcripts were TCR beta CDR3 regions. RT-PCR in the first round (using the HTBI primer set) targeted the TCR CDR3. TCRdb re-derived calls from the multiplex PCR reads in MiXCR, one entry per CDR3 protein. The repertoire holds roughly 570,000 distinct CDR3 sequences, with just over 45% as singletons. The V call is TRBV29-1, the J call TRBJ1-1, with D possibly matching TRBD1 (6 bases). The sample comprised peripheral blood or thyroid tissue (not recorded which). This receptor was identified in a young woman with Graves' hyperthyroidism. CDR3 loop: CSVVRGAVNTEAFF. The CDR3 nucleotides are TGCAGCGTTGTGCGGGGGGCCGTGAACACTGAAGCTTTCTTT.